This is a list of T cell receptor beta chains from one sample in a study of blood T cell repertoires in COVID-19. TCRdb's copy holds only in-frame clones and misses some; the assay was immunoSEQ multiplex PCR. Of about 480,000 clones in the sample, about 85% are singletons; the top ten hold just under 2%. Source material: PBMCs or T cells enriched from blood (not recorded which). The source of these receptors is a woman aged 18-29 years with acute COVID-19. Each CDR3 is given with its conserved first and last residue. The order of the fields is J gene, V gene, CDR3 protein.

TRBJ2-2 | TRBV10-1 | CASSGQGRELFF
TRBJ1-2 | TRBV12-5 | CASGPGWGYTF
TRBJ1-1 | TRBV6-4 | CASSVTGGTEAFF
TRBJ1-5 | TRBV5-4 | CASSAGGEHQPQHF
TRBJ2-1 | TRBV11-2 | CASSPYQGASSYNEQFF
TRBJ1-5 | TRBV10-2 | CASGTGTGNQPQHF
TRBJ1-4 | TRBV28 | CASSLQGGGKLFF
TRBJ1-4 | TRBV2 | CASTDRSTNEKLFF
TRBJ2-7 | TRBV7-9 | CASSLGGYPGYEQYF
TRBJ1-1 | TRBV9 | CASSSGTVNTEAFF
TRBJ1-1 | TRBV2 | CASRRDTNTEAFF
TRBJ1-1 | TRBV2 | CASMSRENTEAFF
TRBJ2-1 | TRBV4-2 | CASSQERSAGANEQFF
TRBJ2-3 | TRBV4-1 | CASSPQGGGTSRPDTQYF
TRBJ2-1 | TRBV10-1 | CASSESLAGGQDEQFF
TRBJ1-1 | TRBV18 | CASSPRGTGDTEAFF
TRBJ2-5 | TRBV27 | CASRIQGAYGETQYF
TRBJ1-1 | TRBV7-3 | CASSLGLPGSEAFF